The 26 T cell receptor beta chains presented below share a single source sample, sequenced in a study of shared clonotypes between healthy human individuals. Assay used: immunoSEQ multiplex PCR; TCRdb lists only in-frame clones, some missing. This repertoire shows 950,000 to 1,100,000 clones, more than 65% found once; its top ten account for over 1.3%. Sequenced sample: memory CD4+ T cells sorted from blood. Subset: CD45RA-negative fraction. The receptor source for this set is a man between 18 and 29 years old in good health.

The chain links TRBV7-2 to TRBJ2-3, with 10 bases fitting TRBD2. Germline V lookup: CDR1 SGHTA, CDR2 FQGNSA. The CDR3 totals 15 residues. V gave up 4 bases and J gave up 9 bases; unmatched junction bases: 10. CDR3 residues: CASSSNSGGPITQYF. The CDR3 bases are TGTGCCAGCAGCTCTAATAGCGGGGGGCCTATAACGCAGTATTTT. The full variable domain, in which reference TRBV7-2 and TRBJ2-3 provide the parts outside the CDR3, is GAGVSQSPSNKVTEKGKDVELRCDPISGHTALYWYRQSLGQGLEFLIYFQGNSAPDKSGLPSDRFSAERTGGSVSTLTIQRTQQEDSAVYLCASSSNSGGPITQYFGPGTRLTVL.

The V call is TRBV28, the J call TRBJ1-3; TRBD1 might be the D (5 bases). Germline assignment: CDR1 MDHEN and CDR2 SYDVKM. The CDR3 is 16 amino acids. Trimming left V 6 bases short and J 0 bases short, with 15 bases between. CDR3 DNA sequence: TGTGCCAGCAGCCCCGGGGGGATTCTCTCTGGAAACACCATATATTTT. This sequence encodes CASSPGGILSGNTIYF.

On this clone: In the same sample, other DNA sequences code for this CDR3. The genes are TRBV7-9 and TRBJ1-2; D is uncertain. This CDR3 has 13 amino acids. Trimming pared 0 bases from V and 2 bases from J, leaving 4 bases between. CDR1 and CDR2 from the germline V gene are SEHNR and FQNEAQ (reference sequence). CDR3 nucleotides: TGTGCCAGCAGCTTAGCGGGGAACTATGGCTACACCTTC. Protein sequence: CASSLAGNYGYTF.

The V and J genes are TRBV10-3 and TRBJ1-2, with D possibly matching TRBD1 (5 bases). Germline loops: CDR1 ENHRY, CDR2 SYGVKD. With 6 bases removed from V and 2 bases from J, the gap between germline ends came to 7 bases. The CDR3 is 12 amino acids. CDR3 in DNA: TGTGCCATCAGCCCAGGGAACTATGGCTACACCTTC. It specifies CAISPGNYGYTF.

The genes are TRBV5-1 and TRBJ1-5, with 7 positions matching TRBD1. This CDR3 contains 16 residues. Germline values: CDR1 SGHRS, CDR2 YFSETQ. CDR3: CPNRDRKLYSNQPQHF. The DNA for the CDR3 is TGCCCAAATAGGGACAGAAAATTATATAGCAATCAGCCCCAGCATTTT. Looking up the rest from reference TRBV5-1 and TRBJ1-5 gives the full variable domain: KAGVTQTPRYLIKTRGQQVTLSCSPISGHRSVSWYQQTPGQGLQFLFEYFSETQRNKGNFPGRFSGRQFSNSRSEMNVSTLELGDSALYLCPNRDRKLYSNQPQHFGDGTRLSIL.

As regards this clone: Other DNA variants within this sample encode the same CDR3. This chain uses TRBV6-6 with TRBJ1-1; the D is unclear. The CDR3 spans 14 residues. V was shortened by 0 bases and J by 1 base, with 6 bases between the two germline ends. CDR1 is MNHNY, CDR2 SVGAGI, per germline (reference sequence). The CDR3 protein is CASSYSRPNTEAFF. CDR3 in DNA: TGTGCCAGCAGTTACTCACGGCCGAACACTGAAGCTTTCTTT.

The gene calls are TRBV5-1 and TRBJ2-1; 12 nucleotides line up with TRBD2. The trim removed 3 bases at V and 8 bases at J, leaving 9 bases unmatched. Looked up from germline, CDR1 is SGHRS and CDR2 is YFSETQ. The CDR3 has 16 residues. The CDR3 DNA is TGCGCCAGCAGCTCAACCACTAGCGGGGGGACTCATGAGCAGTTCTTC. This translates into CASSSTTSGGTHEQFF.

This rearrangement joins TRBV5-6 to TRBJ2-6, with D possibly being TRBD1 (5 bases). V was clipped by 0 bases and J by 3 bases, with 19 bases between them. This CDR3 is built from 19 residues. Germline V gene data show CDR1 as SGHDT and CDR2 as YYEEEE. CDR3 nucleotide sequence: TGTGCCAGCAGCTTGGGGCGGTTCGGCACAGGCGTTGGGGCCAACGTCCTGACTTTC. Its protein product is CASSLGRFGTGVGANVLTF.

The chain is built from TRBV10-2 and TRBJ1-6, with TRBD1 matching over 9 bases. CDR3 length: 19 residues. The ends lost 3 bases at V and 4 bases at J; junction bases unmatched: 13. Germline CDR1 is WSHSY and CDR2 is SAAADI. Written as DNA, the CDR3 is TGCGCCAGCAGTGACCGTCGGACAGGGGAACCAAAATATAATTCACCCCTCCACTTT. This codes for CASSDRRTGEPKYNSPLHF.

The chain couples TRBV10-2 to TRBJ2-5; D gene uncertain. V shed 4 bases and J shed 4 bases, with 7 bases lying between them. Germline-derived CDR1 and CDR2 are WSHSY and SAAADI. The CDR3 is made up of 12 amino acids. The CDR3 here is CASSGSGETQYF. The CDR3 coding sequence is TGCGCCAGCAGTGGTAGTGGAGAGACCCAGTACTTC.

This clone was seen only a few times. A read error is possible here, since a much larger clone lies one base away. The same CDR3 also results from other DNA sequences found in this sample. Here the CDR3 DNA reads TGTGCCAGCAGCTTACAGGGAAACACTGAAGCTTTCTTT. This gives the protein CASSLQGNTEAFF. This rearrangement joins TRBV7-6 to TRBJ1-1, with a possible D match to TRBD1 (5 bases). The CDR3 spans 13 residues. The V end lost 2 bases, the J end lost 2 bases, and 6 bases lay between the germline ends. CDR1 and CDR2 from the germline V gene are SGHVS and FNYEAQ. Using reference TRBV7-6 and TRBJ1-1 for the parts outside the CDR3, the full variable domain is GAGVSQSPRYKVTKRGQDVALRCDPISGHVSLYWYRQALGQGPEFLTYFNYEAQQDKSGLPNDRFSAERPEGSISTLTIQRTEQRDSAMYRCASSLQGNTEAFFGQGTRLTVV.

The chain joins TRBV4-1 to TRBJ1-2, with 9 bases identical to TRBD1. The germline gives CDR1 MGHRA, CDR2 YSYEKL. The J segment lost 8 bases and the V segment lost 1 base, leaving 8 bases of the junction unmatched. CDR3 length: 15 amino acids. CDR3 nucleotide sequence: TGCGCCAGCAGCCAAGGCGGGACAGGGTCCCGCGGCTACACCTTC. Protein product: CASSQGGTGSRGYTF.

This chain joins TRBV5-8 and TRBJ1-2; TRBD1 might be the D (6 bases). The CDR3 consists of 14 residues. Trimming removed 6 bases from V and 3 bases from J, with 15 bases in between. Per germline, CDR1 SGHTS and CDR2 YDEGEE. The CDR3 sequence: CASNRMDSDYGYTF. The CDR3 nucleotides read TGTGCCAGCAACCGTATGGACAGTGACTATGGCTACACCTTC.

The V gene is TRBV10-3, the J gene TRBJ2-2, with 11 positions matching TRBD2. The CDR3 totals 16 residues. Germline values: CDR1 ENHRY, CDR2 SYGVKD. The J segment lost 7 bases and the V segment lost 1 base, leaving 5 bases of the junction unmatched. This chain's CDR3 is CAISEYTSGRGGELFF. The CDR3 region has the DNA TGTGCCATCAGTGAGTACACTAGCGGGAGAGGCGGGGAGCTGTTTTTT.

Comments on this clone: This sample includes further DNA sequences coding for the same CDR3. The chain recombines TRBV5-4 with TRBJ1-5, with D unclear. Germline V gene data show CDR1 as SGHNT and CDR2 as YYREEE (reference sequence). The CDR3 extends over 13 amino acids. Trimming took 0 bases from V and 0 from J, leaving 1 base between them. CDR3 in amino acids: CASSLGSNQPQHF. In nucleotides, the CDR3 is TGTGCCAGCAGCTTGGGTAGCAATCAGCCCCAGCATTTT.

The chain employs TRBV25-1 and TRBJ2-1; D is possibly TRBD1 (6 bases). V lost 3 bases and J 8 bases, leaving 8 bases between the germline ends. The CDR3 is made up of 12 amino acids. Germline V CDR1 and CDR2: MGHDK, SYGVNS. CDR3 nucleotides: TGTGCCAGCAGTGAGCAGGGGTATGAGCAGTTCTTC. Its protein is CASSEQGYEQFF.

The chain uses TRBV2 and TRBJ1-2; the D is unclear. The germline V gene has CDR1 SNHLY and CDR2 FYNNEI. Trimming shortened V by 9 bases and J by 8 bases, and 13 bases separated the two germline ends. The CDR3 runs to 11 residues. The CDR3 reads CARSGDAGYTF. In DNA form, the CDR3 reads TGTGCCAGGTCGGGCGATGCGGGCTACACCTTC.

V and J are TRBV6-6 and TRBJ2-7; D call uncertain. V shed 8 bases and J shed 3 bases, with 14 bases lying between them. CDR1 is MNHNY and CDR2 is SVGAGI in the germline V gene (reference sequence). CDR3 size: 13 residues. CDR3 sequence (DNA): TGTGCCAGCGACCGCGGAGAACGCTACGAGCAGTACTTC. This codes for CASDRGERYEQYF.

The chain has TRBV11-1 and TRBJ1-6; no definite D call. Germline V CDR1 and CDR2: SGHAT, FQDESV (reference sequence). The CDR3 totals 14 residues. V was clipped by 3 bases and J by 7 bases, with 10 bases between them. CDR3 sequence reads: CASSFSSGNSPLHF. The CDR3 nucleotides read TGTGCCAGCAGCTTTTCCTCAGGCAATTCACCCCTCCACTTT.

This sequence joins TRBV4-1 and TRBJ2-3; D not resolved. The CDR3 sequence is 12 residues long. Looked up from germline, CDR1 is MGHRA and CDR2 is YSYEKL. The ends were cut back, 6 bases at V and 1 base at J, with 5 bases in the middle. The CDR3 DNA is TGCGCCAGCAGTGTCCGCACAGATACGCAGTATTTT. Translating it yields CASSVRTDTQYF.

The chain joins TRBV7-2 to TRBJ2-1; possibly TRBD2 for D (5 bases). The CDR3 runs 15 residues. The V end lost 4 bases, the J end lost 8 bases, and 18 bases lay between the germline ends. Germline lookup yields CDR1 SGHTA and CDR2 FQGNSA. CDR3 protein: CASSSNGIPGHEQFF. The CDR3 DNA is TGTGCCAGCAGCTCTAACGGGATCCCGGGCCATGAGCAGTTCTTC.

This chain connects TRBV2 to TRBJ2-7; a weak D match, TRBD2 (6 bases). Germline V gene sequence: CDR1 SNHLY, CDR2 FYNNEI. The CDR3 has 14 residues. V lost 2 bases and J 7 bases, leaving 15 bases between the germline ends. CDR3 in DNA: TGTGCCAGCAGTGAAACCGGTTGGAGGGTTGAGCAGTACTTC. Amino acid sequence: CASSETGWRVEQYF.

J is TRBJ1-2 and V is TRBV9, with a possible D match to TRBD1 (5 bases). This CDR3 region has 14 residues. Trimming stripped 4 bases from V and 2 bases from J, with 12 bases between. Germline assignment: CDR1 SGDLS and CDR2 YYNGEE. CDR3 in amino acids: CASSSWKGNYGYTF. In nucleotides, the CDR3 is TGTGCCAGCAGCTCCTGGAAGGGGAACTATGGCTACACCTTC.

The rearrangement links TRBV20-1 to TRBJ2-7; TRBD1 matches 7 bases. The germline V gene has CDR1 DFQATT and CDR2 SNEGSKA (reference sequence). This CDR3 has 11 residues. Here the CDR3 reads CSGQAPYEQYF. CDR3 DNA sequence: TGCAGCGGACAGGCACCCTACGAGCAGTACTTC.

V usage is TRBV11-2 and J usage is TRBJ1-5; TRBD1 agrees at 7 bases. Germline CDR1 is SGHAT and CDR2 is FQNNGV. V shed 6 bases and J 4 bases; nucleotides not matched to a gene: 6. This CDR3 is built from 14 residues. The DNA of the CDR3 is TGTGCCAGCAGTTACGACAGGGCTAATCAGCCCCAGCATTTT. It specifies CASSYDRANQPQHF.

This sequence joins TRBV7-9 and TRBJ2-7, with 7 bases identical to TRBD1. CDR1 is SEHNR, CDR2 FQNEAQ, per germline (reference sequence). Trimming took 5 bases from V and 3 from J; bases not matched to a gene: 4. The CDR3 length is 13 residues. The CDR3 loop reads CASSQTGYYEQYF. As DNA, the CDR3 is TGTGCCAGCAGCCAGACAGGGTACTACGAGCAGTACTTC.